Presented here are 20 T cell receptor beta chains from one specimen sequenced in a study of blood T cells in healthy people across ages. Alongside a J-beta primer mix, a sample-barcoded 5' primer served in a second PCR lasting roughly 6 to 12 cycles. One entry per CDR3 protein results from TCRdb running MiXCR on the 5' RACE reads. Of roughly 900,000 distinct CDR3 sequences listed, 29% are singletons. Sequences were obtained from blood. These receptors came from a woman older than 75 in good health.

This chain links TRBV20-1 with TRBJ2-3, with D possibly being TRBD2 (5 bases). Germline V gene sequence: CDR1 DFQATT, CDR2 SNEGSKA (reference sequence). Trimming removed 3 bases from V and 8 bases from J, with 15 bases in between. This CDR3 contains 13 residues. CDR3 in DNA: TGCAGTGCTAGCTCTAGCTCTCAGATTACGCAGTATTTT. Its protein product is CSASSSSQITQYF.

In this sample, this clonotype turned up a few times. V and J are TRBV3-1 and TRBJ2-3, with no clear D. V was pared by 1 base and J by 4 bases, with 12 bases between. The CDR3 is made up of 15 amino acids. CDR1 LGHDT and CDR2 YNNKEL come from the germline V gene (reference sequence). The CDR3 reads CASSQAATKPDTQYF. The CDR3 bases are TGTGCCAGCAGCCAAGCCGCGACAAAACCAGATACGCAGTATTTT.

This clonotype was detected ten times or more. DNA of the CDR3: TGCAGTGCGGGCCCGGGTACCTACAATGAGCAGTTCTTC. This translates into CSAGPGTYNEQFF. The rearrangement links TRBV20-1 to TRBJ2-1, with D hard to call. Germline-derived CDR1 and CDR2 are DFQATT and SNEGSKA (reference sequence). Trimming removed 6 bases at V and 2 bases at J, with 11 bases between. The CDR3 runs 13 residues.

This clonotype was seen many times. The rearrangement joins TRBV12-3 or TRBV12-4 to TRBJ2-7; D uncertain. This CDR3 contains 12 residues. V was pared by 2 bases and J by 2 bases, with 4 bases between. The CDR3 DNA is TGTGCCAGCAGTTTAATCCCCTACGAGCAGTACTTC. Translation: CASSLIPYEQYF.

The rearrangement joins TRBV18 to TRBJ2-3; the match to TRBD1 covers 8 bases. CDR3 length: 16 residues. The trim removed 4 bases at V and 3 bases at J, leaving 9 bases unmatched. Germline values: CDR1 KGHSH, CDR2 LQKENI. CDR3 sequence (DNA): TGTGCCAGCTCACGGTGGAACAGGGGGTCGACAGATACGCAGTATTTT. Amino acid sequence: CASSRWNRGSTDTQYF. The variable domain in full, completed from reference TRBV18 and TRBJ2-3, reads NAGVMQNPRHLVRRRGQEARLRCSPMKGHSHVYWYRQLPEEGLKFMVYLQKENIIDESGMPKERFSAEFPKEGPSILRIQQVVRGDSAAYFCASSRWNRGSTDTQYFGPGTRLTVL.

About this clonotype: A much larger clone differs by one base, so this may be a read error. CDR3 sequence (DNA): TGTGCCACTACTAACAGTTCGGCTAATGAAAAACTGTTTTTT. Translating gives CATTNSSANEKLFF. The chain joins TRBV6-1 to TRBJ1-4; D uncertain. Germline V CDR1 and CDR2: MNHNS, SASEGT. Trimming cost V 10 bases and J 3 bases, with 15 bases left between them. The CDR3 spans 14 residues.

Many counts were recorded for this clonotype. The chain is built from TRBV9 and TRBJ2-7; maybe TRBD1 (5 bases). Trimming took off 0 bases at V and 2 bases at J, with 9 bases between the two ends. The CDR3 loop spans 14 amino acids. In germline, CDR1 is SGDLS, CDR2 YYNGEE. CDR3 DNA sequence: TGTGCCAGCAGCGTAGGACAGCTCCCCTACGAGCAGTACTTC. It codes for CASSVGQLPYEQYF. The variable domain in full, completed from reference TRBV9 and TRBJ2-7, reads DSGVTQTPKHLITATGQRVTLRCSPRSGDLSVYWYQQSLDQGLQFLIQYYNGEERAKGNILERFSAQQFPDLHSELNLSSLELGDSALYFCASSVGQLPYEQYFGPGTRLTVT.

This clonotype has more than one count but fewer than ten. A much larger clone is a single base away; this may be a read error. The chain recombines TRBV29-1 with TRBJ2-7, with a tentative D call TRBD2 (6 bases). From germline, CDR1 is SQVTM and CDR2 ANQGSEA. V shed 3 bases and J shed 7 bases, with 13 bases lying between them. The CDR3 has 12 amino acids. The CDR3, as DNA: TGCAGCGTTGAGGGAGGTTACAATGAGCAGTACTTC. Translated: CSVEGGYNEQYF.

In its sample, this clonotype was seen a few times. Possible read error: a much larger clone is one base away. The chain couples TRBV7-2 to TRBJ2-3, with D unresolved. The CDR3 is 14 residues long. The germline CDR1 and CDR2 sequences are SGHTA and FQGNSA. The CDR3 loop is CASSLGQRTDTRYF. CDR3 DNA: TGTGCCAGCAGCTTAGGCCAGCGCACAGATACGCGGTATTTT.

This clonotype has just a few counts. The V gene is TRBV27, the J gene TRBJ1-5; D is unresolved. Trimming removed 6 bases at V and 5 bases at J, with 14 bases between. This CDR3 is 14 amino acids long. Germline V CDR1 and CDR2: MNHEY, SMNVEV (reference sequence). Here the CDR3 DNA reads TGTGCCAGCAGCTGGAGCCTGGCTGATCAGCCCCAGCATTTT. It translates to CASSWSLADQPQHF.

V gene TRBV29-1 combines with J gene TRBJ2-1; no definite D call. Germline V CDR1 and CDR2: SQVTM, ANQGSEA. This CDR3 spans 9 amino acids. Trimming removed 2 bases from V and 9 bases from J, with 2 bases in between. The CDR3 region is CSVESEQFF. CDR3 coding DNA: TGCAGCGTTGAATCTGAGCAGTTCTTC.

This chain links TRBV7-2 with TRBJ2-7; 8 nucleotides agree with TRBD1. The junction had 5 bases not matched to a gene; V was cut back by 5 bases and J by 2 bases. CDR1 and CDR2 from the germline V gene are SGHTA and FQGNSA. This CDR3 is built from 14 residues. The chain's CDR3 is CASSRGDRTYEQYF. The CDR3 DNA follows: TGTGCCAGCAGCCGCGGGGACAGGACCTACGAGCAGTACTTC.

This clonotype was recorded a few times. V is TRBV30 and J is TRBJ2-1; unclear D gene. The CDR3 covers 14 residues. Germline V CDR1 and CDR2: GTSNPN, SVGIG (reference sequence). The V and J ends lost 3 bases and 0 bases respectively, with 9 bases between them. The CDR3 nucleotides read TGTGCCTGGAGCCCAATTGGCTCCTACAATGAGCAGTTCTTC. Protein: CAWSPIGSYNEQFF.

The rearrangement joins TRBV19 to TRBJ2-3; 14 bases map to TRBD2. CDR3 size: 16 residues. Germline-derived CDR1 and CDR2 are LNHDA and SQIVND (reference sequence). With 4 bases clipped from V and 4 bases from J, the junction kept 4 bases outside the gene matches. In DNA, the CDR3 is TGTGCCAGTAGTACGACTAGCGGGGGGGCCTCAGATACGCAGTATTTT. Protein: CASSTTSGGASDTQYF.

Many counts were recorded for this clonotype. This chain uses TRBV5-1 with TRBJ2-3; 10 positions match TRBD2. The CDR3 totals 15 residues. The germline CDR1 and CDR2 sequences are SGHRS and YFSETQ. The V and J ends lost 4 bases and 4 bases, in that order; junction bases with no gene match: 6. The CDR3 nucleotides are TGCGCCAGCAGCAGAAGCGGGGGGGACGCAGATACGCAGTATTTT. It is translated as CASSRSGGDADTQYF. Filled out from reference TRBV5-1 and TRBJ2-3, the complete variable domain reads KAGVTQTPRYLIKTRGQQVTLSCSPISGHRSVSWYQQTPGQGLQFLFEYFSETQRNKGNFPGRFSGRQFSNSRSEMNVSTLELGDSALYLCASSRSGGDADTQYFGPGTRLTVL.

The V call is TRBV11-2, the J call TRBJ2-7; D possibly matches TRBD1 or TRBD2 (5 bases each). V was cut by 0 bases and J by 7 bases, with 13 bases left in between. This CDR3 spans 14 amino acids. Looked up from germline, CDR1 is SGHAT and CDR2 is FQNNGV. CDR3 loop: CASSLEPGTGEQYF. The CDR3 DNA is TGTGCCAGCAGCTTAGAGCCAGGGACGGGGGAGCAGTACTTC.

Comments on this clonotype: With a much larger clone just one base away, this may be a read error. The CDR3 nucleotides are TGCAGTGCTAGCAGCAATGAGCAGTGCTTC. Its translation is CSASSNEQCF. V and J are TRBV20-1 and TRBJ2-1; D is undetermined. Germline V gene sequence: CDR1 DFQATT, CDR2 SNEGSKA (reference sequence). The CDR3 has 10 residues.

The chain is built from TRBV24-1 and TRBJ2-3; D perhaps matches TRBD2 (5 bases). The V and J ends lost 11 bases and 3 bases respectively, with 14 bases between them. Germline lookup yields CDR1 KGHDR and CDR2 SFDVKD. This CDR3 is built from 13 residues. The CDR3 here is CAIGRVDTDTQYF. CDR3 coding DNA: TGTGCCATCGGGCGGGTTGATACAGATACGCAGTATTTT.

At least ten counts were recorded for this clonotype. The CDR3 loop is CASSLGLEQETQYF. CDR3 coding DNA: TGTGCCAGCAGCTTGGGACTAGAGCAAGAGACCCAGTACTTC. This sequence joins TRBV5-6 and TRBJ2-5; weak D call: TRBD2 (6 bases). V was pared by 0 bases and J by 2 bases, with 8 bases between. Germline V gene sequence: CDR1 SGHDT, CDR2 YYEEEE. The CDR3 contains 14 residues.

With respect to this clonotype: An end of the junction differs from the germline gene, which may be a read error. This rearrangement joins TRBV5-1 to TRBJ2-2; no firm D call. The CDR3 is made up of 14 amino acids. CDR1 and CDR2 from the germline V gene are SGHRS and YFSETQ. The chain's CDR3 is CTSKAQMNTGELFF. Written as DNA, the CDR3 is TGCACCAGCAAGGCCCAGATGAACACCGGGGAGCTGTTTTTT. The entire variable domain, with the rest obtained from reference TRBV5-1 and TRBJ2-2, is as follows: KAGVTQTPRYLIKTRGQQVTLSCSPISGHRSVSWYQQTPGQGLQFLFEYFSETQRNKGNFPGRFSGRQFSNSRSEMNVSTLELGDSALYLCTSKAQMNTGELFFGEGSRLTVL.